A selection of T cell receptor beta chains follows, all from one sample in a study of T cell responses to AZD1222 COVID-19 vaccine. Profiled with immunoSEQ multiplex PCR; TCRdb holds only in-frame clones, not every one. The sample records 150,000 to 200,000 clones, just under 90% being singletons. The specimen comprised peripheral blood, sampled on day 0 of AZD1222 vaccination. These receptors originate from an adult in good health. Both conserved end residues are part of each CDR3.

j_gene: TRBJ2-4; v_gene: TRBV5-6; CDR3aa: CASSSLDRNIQYF
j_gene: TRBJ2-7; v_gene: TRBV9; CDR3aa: CASSWSGQGAYEQYF
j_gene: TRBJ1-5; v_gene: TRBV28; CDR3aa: CASSTEGQGVQPQHF
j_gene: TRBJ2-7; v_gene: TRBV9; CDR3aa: CASSVAGQGTYEQYF
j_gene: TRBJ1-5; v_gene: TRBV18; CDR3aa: CASSQGNAVGQPQHF
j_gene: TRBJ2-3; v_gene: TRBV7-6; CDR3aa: CASSLGTSGGRNTDTQYF
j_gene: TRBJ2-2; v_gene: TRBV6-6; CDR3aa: CASRTGSTNTGELFF
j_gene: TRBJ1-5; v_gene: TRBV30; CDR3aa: CAWSVGQGDQPQHF
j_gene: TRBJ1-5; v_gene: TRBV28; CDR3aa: CASSFPGPGNQPQHF
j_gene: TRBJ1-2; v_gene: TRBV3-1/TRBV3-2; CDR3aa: CASSPVGSPNYGYTF
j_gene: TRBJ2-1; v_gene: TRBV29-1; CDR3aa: CSGGDRYLNEQFF
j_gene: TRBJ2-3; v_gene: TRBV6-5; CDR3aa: CASSYSYAQGQYF
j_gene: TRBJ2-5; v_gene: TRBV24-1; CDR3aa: CATSGGLGLQETQYF
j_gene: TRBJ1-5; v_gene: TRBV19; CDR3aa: CASSPGQNGQKNQPQHF
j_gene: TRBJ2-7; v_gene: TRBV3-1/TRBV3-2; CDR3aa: CASSQDLGGSYDEQYF
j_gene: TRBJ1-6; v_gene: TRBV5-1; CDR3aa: CASSLVGQRRIYNSPLHF
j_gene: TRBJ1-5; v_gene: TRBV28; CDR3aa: CASSFVDRASNQPQHF
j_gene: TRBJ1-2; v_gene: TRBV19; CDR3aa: CASMTLGGYGYTF
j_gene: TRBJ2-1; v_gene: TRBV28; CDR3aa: CASSSRGLGAHYNEQFF
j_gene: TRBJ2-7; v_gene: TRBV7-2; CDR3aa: CASSPRGYEQYF
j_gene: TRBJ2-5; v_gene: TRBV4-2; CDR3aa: CASSQEARDGETQYF
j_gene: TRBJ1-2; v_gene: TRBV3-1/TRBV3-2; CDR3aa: CASSQAPGANYGYTF
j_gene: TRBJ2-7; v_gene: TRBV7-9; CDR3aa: CASSLDAAYEQYF
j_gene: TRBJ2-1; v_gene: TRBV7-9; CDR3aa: CASSDVSYNEQFF
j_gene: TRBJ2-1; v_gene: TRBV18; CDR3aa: CASSPPGQGIMGEQFF
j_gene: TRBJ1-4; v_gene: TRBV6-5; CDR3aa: CASKRDKGGGKLFF
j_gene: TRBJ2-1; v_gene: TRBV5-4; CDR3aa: CASTHRPGLNNEQFF
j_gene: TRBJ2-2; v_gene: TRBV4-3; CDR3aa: CASSQEFVGDRELFF
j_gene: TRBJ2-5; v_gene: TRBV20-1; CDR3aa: CSARGGETQYF
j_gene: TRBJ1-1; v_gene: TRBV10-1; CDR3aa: CASRYSRMNTEAFF
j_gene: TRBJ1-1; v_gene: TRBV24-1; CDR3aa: CAISDRNTEAFF
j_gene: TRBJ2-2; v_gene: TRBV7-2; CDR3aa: CASSVVRSAGELFF
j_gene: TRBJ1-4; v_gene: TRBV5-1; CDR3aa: CASSSGRNNEKLFF
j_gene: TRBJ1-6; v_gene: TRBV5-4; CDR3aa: CASSLTGYASPLHF
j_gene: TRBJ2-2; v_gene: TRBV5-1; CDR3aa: CASTSGTSGRGTGELFF
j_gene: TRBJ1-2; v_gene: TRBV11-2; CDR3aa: CASSPYLGSYTF
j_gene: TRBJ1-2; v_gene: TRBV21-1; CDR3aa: CASGGSGPGPLGYTF
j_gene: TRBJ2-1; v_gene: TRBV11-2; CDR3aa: CASSVRVGLAYNEQFF
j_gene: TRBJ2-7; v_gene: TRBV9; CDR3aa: CASSTQSGSYEQYF
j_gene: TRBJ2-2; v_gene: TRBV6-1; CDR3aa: CASSENRNTGELFF
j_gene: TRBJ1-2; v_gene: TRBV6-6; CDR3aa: CASSLGTNYGYTF
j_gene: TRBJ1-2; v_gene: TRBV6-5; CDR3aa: CASSYVQGRGGYTF